The 9 T cell receptor beta chains below were found in one sample sequenced in a study of CD8 T cells in Susac syndrome. An input of about 0.45 to 1 ug of RNA was subjected to reverse transcription using random hexamers. TCRdb passed the immunoSEQ multiplex PCR reads through MiXCR, listing each CDR3 protein once. This sample has under 200,000 distinct CDR3 sequences, with around 90% found just once. Source material: CD4+ T cells from PBMCs. These TCRs come from a human donor in good health.

The chain carries TRBV20-1 and TRBJ2-5; D gene ambiguous. This CDR3 comprises 12 residues. The germline gives CDR1 DFQATT, CDR2 SNEGSKA (reference sequence). Between the trimmed V and J ends, which lost 2 bases and 5 bases, there was a span of 9 bases. CDR3 nucleotide sequence: TGCAGTGCTAGATTGGGGATGGAGACCCAGTACTTC. Translated, it gives CSARLGMETQYF.

The chain employs TRBV5-1 and TRBJ2-5; TRBD1 matches 10 bases. From germline, CDR1 is SGHRS and CDR2 YFSETQ. Trimming cost V 5 bases and J 3 bases; bases outside gene matches: 4. The CDR3 is 14 amino acids. CDR3 residues: CASSGQGGKETQYF. The DNA for the CDR3 is TGCGCCAGCAGTGGACAGGGGGGAAAAGAGACCCAGTACTTC.

The V and J genes are TRBV28 and TRBJ1-5, with 7 bases that match TRBD1. The length of the CDR3 is 15 residues. Germline trimming cut 6 bases from V and 4 bases from J; bases unmatched to any gene: 9. Per the germline V gene, CDR1 is MDHEN and CDR2 is SYDVKM. Here the CDR3 reads CASSETGRANQPQHF. CDR3 coding DNA: TGTGCCAGCAGCGAGACAGGGAGGGCGAATCAGCCCCAGCATTTT. The full variable domain, in which reference TRBV28 and TRBJ1-5 provide the parts outside the CDR3, is DVKVTQSSRYLVKRTGEKVFLECVQDMDHENMFWYRQDPGLGLRLIYFSYDVKMKEKGDIPEGYSVSREKKERFSLILESASTNQTSMYLCASSETGRANQPQHFGDGTRLSIL.

The chain recombines TRBV18 with TRBJ1-1; D may be TRBD1 (5 bases). V was cut by 5 bases and J by 1 base, with 5 bases left in between. The length of the CDR3 is 12 residues. Germline V CDR1 and CDR2: KGHSH, LQKENI. DNA of the CDR3: TGTGCCAGCTCAACAGGGAACACTGAAGCTTTCTTT. Translation: CASSTGNTEAFF.

The chain uses TRBV5-1 and TRBJ1-3; 11 nucleotides line up with TRBD1. The ends lost 1 base at V and 0 bases at J; junction bases unmatched: 6. The CDR3 has 18 amino acids. In germline, CDR1 is SGHRS, CDR2 YFSETQ. The DNA for the CDR3 is TGCGCCAGCAGCTTGTGGACAGGGGGCTTCAACTCTGGAAACACCATATATTTT. Translation gives CASSLWTGGFNSGNTIYF.

This clonotype was detected only once. The chain employs TRBV6-2 or TRBV6-3 and TRBJ1-4; the D gene is possibly TRBD1 (6 bases). Germline V CDR1 and CDR2: MNHEY, SVGEGT. V lost 6 bases, J lost 0 bases, and 8 bases lay in between. This CDR3 is 14 amino acids long. The CDR3 coding sequence is TGTGCCAGCAGCCGACAGGCAACTAATGAAAAACTGTTTTTT. Its protein product is CASSRQATNEKLFF.

The gene calls are TRBV29-1 and TRBJ2-1, with D perhaps TRBD1 (6 bases). V was cut by 8 bases and J by 0 bases, with 11 bases left in between. Germline V gene sequence: CDR1 SQVTM, CDR2 ANQGSEA. The CDR3 contains 13 residues. CDR3 in DNA: TGCAGCTCCCGGGACACCTCCTACAATGAGCAGTTCTTC. Translating gives CSSRDTSYNEQFF.

The J gene is TRBJ2-7, the V gene TRBV7-2; the D call may be TRBD1 or TRBD2 (5 bases each). Germline V gene data show CDR1 as SGHTA and CDR2 as FQGNSA. This CDR3 is 14 amino acids long. The germline V and J ends were trimmed by 5 bases and 2 bases, with 13 bases remaining between them. CDR3 loop: CASSRGSETYEQYF. In DNA, the CDR3 is TGTGCCAGCAGCCGGGGCAGCGAGACCTACGAGCAGTACTTC.

The V gene is TRBV2, the J gene TRBJ1-2; D is undetermined. Germline V CDR1 and CDR2: SNHLY, FYNNEI. The CDR3 runs to 12 residues. V shed 6 bases and J shed 6 bases, with 11 bases lying between them. CDR3 protein: CASSRRSNGYTF. CDR3 bases: TGTGCCAGCAGCCGTCGATCCAATGGCTACACCTTC.